The source of this T cell receptor (beta chain) is a study of blood T cell repertoires in COVID-19. Study in general: Acute and convalescent COVID-19 samples came from the United States, Italy and Spain.

Assay used: immunoSEQ multiplex PCR; TCRdb lists only in-frame clones, some missing. The table has roughly 260,000 clones, about nine tenths seen once; the top ten hold roughly 4%. Germline V gene data show CDR1 as SGHRS and CDR2 as YFSETQ. The CDR3 runs 18 residues. V shed 2 bases, J shed 1 base, and the junction held 9 bases outside the gene matches. The TCR sequence derives from a man aged 60 to 75 who had recovered from COVID-19. What was sequenced was peripheral blood. The V gene is TRBV5-1, the J gene TRBJ2-2, with TRBD2 matching over 9 bases. As DNA, the CDR3 is TGCGCCAGCAGCTTCAGCGGGGGGATTACTTTGAACACCGGGGAGCTGTTTTTT. Residues: CASSFSGGITLNTGELFF.